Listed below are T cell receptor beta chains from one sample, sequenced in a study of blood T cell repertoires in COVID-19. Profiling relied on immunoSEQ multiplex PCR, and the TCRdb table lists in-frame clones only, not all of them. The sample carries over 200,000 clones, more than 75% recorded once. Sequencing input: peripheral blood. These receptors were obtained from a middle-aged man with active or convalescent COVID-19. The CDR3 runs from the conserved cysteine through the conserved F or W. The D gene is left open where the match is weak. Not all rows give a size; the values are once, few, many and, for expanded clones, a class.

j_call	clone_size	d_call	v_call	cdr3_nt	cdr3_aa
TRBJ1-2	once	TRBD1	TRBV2	TGTGCCAGCAGACGTACAGGGGTGACTAACTATGGCTACACCTTC	CASRRTGVTNYGYTF
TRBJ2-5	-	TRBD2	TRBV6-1	TGTGCCAGCAGTGAAGGATGGGCTAGCGGCCCCAGAGAGACCCAGTACTTC	CASSEGWASGPRETQYF
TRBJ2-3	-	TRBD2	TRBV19	TGTGCCAGTAGTTGGGGGGGAGGGCCCACAGATACGCAGTATTTT	CASSWGGGPTDTQYF
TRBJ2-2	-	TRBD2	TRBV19	TGTGCCAGTAGTATAACTATGGGGGGGACCGGGGAGCTGTTTTTT	CASSITMGGTGELFF
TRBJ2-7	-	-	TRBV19	TGTGCCAGTAGTGAGCGAGCCTCCTACGAGCAGTACTTC	CASSERASYEQYF
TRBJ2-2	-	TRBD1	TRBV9	TGTGCCAGCAACACAGGGGGCACCGGGGAGCTGTTTTTT	CASNTGGTGELFF
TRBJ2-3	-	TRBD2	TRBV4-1	TGCGCCAGCAGCCAAGATCGGGGGGTCACAGATACGCAGTATTTT	CASSQDRGVTDTQYF
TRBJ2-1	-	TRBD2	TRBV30	TGTGCCTGGAGCGGAGGACTAGCGGGACGGGAGCAGTTCTTC	CAWSGGLAGREQFF
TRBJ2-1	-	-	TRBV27	TGTGCCAGCAGTTTAGGGGCGGGGACGTTTAATGAGCAGTTCTTC	CASSLGAGTFNEQFF
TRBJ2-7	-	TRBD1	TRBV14	TGTGCCAGCAGCCAAGGGGACAGGGGAACCTACGAGCAGTACTTC	CASSQGDRGTYEQYF
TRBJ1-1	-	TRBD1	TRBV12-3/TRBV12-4	TGTGCCAGCAGCAAAGACAGGGTCACTGAAGCTTTCTTT	CASSKDRVTEAFF
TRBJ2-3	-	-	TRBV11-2	TGTGCCAGCAGCTTACCGGAACAACTAGGGACAGATACGCAGTATTTT	CASSLPEQLGTDTQYF
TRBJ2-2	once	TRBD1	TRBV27	TGTGCCAGCAGTCCAGGGGGCACAAACACCGGGGAGCTGTTTTTT	CASSPGGTNTGELFF
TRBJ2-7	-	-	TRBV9	TGTGCCAGCAGCGGAAGACTAGCCTACGAGCAGTACTTC	CASSGRLAYEQYF
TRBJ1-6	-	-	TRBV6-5	TGTGCCAGCAGTTACTTAAACGGGAATTCACCCCTCCACTTT	CASSYLNGNSPLHF
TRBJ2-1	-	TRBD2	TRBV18	TGTGCCAGCTCACCACTGGCGGGGGACTACAATGAGCAGTTCTTC	CASSPLAGDYNEQFF
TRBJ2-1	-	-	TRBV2	TGTGCCAGCATCAGGAGGGACTACAATGAGCAGTTCTTC	CASIRRDYNEQFF
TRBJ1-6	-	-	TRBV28	TGTGCCAGCAGTCCTCCCTCCGGGAGGGCCCTACCCCTCCACTTT	CASSPPSGRALPLHF
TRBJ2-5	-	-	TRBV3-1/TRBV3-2	TGTGCCAGCAGCCACCGGACTCCGGTAGGGACCCAGTACTTC	CASSHRTPVGTQYF
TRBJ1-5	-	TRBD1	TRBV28	TGTGCCAGCAGCCCTACCGGACAGGGGGATCAGCCCCAGCATTTT	CASSPTGQGDQPQHF
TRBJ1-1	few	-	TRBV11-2	TGTGCCAGCAGCATGGGAGTGTCCACTGAAGCTTTCTTT	CASSMGVSTEAFF
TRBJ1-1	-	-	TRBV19	TGTGCCAGTACACCCGGACAGCCGTACACTGAAGCTTTCTTT	CASTPGQPYTEAFF
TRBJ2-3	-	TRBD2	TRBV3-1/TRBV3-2	TGTGCCAGCAGCCGAAGTCGGGCTAGCGGGAGTACAGATACGCAGTATTTT	CASSRSRASGSTDTQYF
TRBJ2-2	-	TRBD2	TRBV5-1	TGCGCCAGCAGCTTCGGGACTAGCAACACCGGGGAGCTGTTTTTT	CASSFGTSNTGELFF
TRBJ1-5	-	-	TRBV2	TGTGCCAGCAGCCCCGGCCCTGGGAGTCAGCCCCAGCATTTT	CASSPGPGSQPQHF
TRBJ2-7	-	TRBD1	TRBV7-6	TGTGCCAGCAGCTTAGGCAGGGGGCTTTCCTACGAGCAGTACTTC	CASSLGRGLSYEQYF
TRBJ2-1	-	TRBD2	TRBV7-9	TGTGCCAGCAGCTACCTAGCGGGGGGGGACAATGAGCAGTTCTTC	CASSYLAGGDNEQFF
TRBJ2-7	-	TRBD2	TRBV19	TGTGCCAGTAGTAAAAGGGCTAGCGGGGGACCATACGAGCAGTACTTC	CASSKRASGGPYEQYF
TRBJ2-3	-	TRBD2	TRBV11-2	TGTGCCAGCAGCTCCTCGGGGAGGGTGTTAACAGATACGCAGTATTTT	CASSSSGRVLTDTQYF
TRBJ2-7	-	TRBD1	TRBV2	TGTGCCAGCAGACTATCAGGGGGCTCCTACGAGCAGTACTTC	CASRLSGGSYEQYF
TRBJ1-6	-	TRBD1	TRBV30	TGTGCCTGGACCCCCGGGACAGAAGTTTCACCCCTCCACTTT	CAWTPGTEVSPLHF
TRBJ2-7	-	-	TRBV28	TGTGCCAGCAGTCTTGCCCTCCGTCCGAGCTCCTACGAGCAGTACTTC	CASSLALRPSSYEQYF
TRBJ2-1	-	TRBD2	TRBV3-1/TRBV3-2	TGTGCCAGCAGCCAGCTAGCGGGGGACAATGAGCAGTTCTTC	CASSQLAGDNEQFF
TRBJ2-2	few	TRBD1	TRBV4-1	TGCGCCAGCAGCCAAGATTTGATGGACAGGGGGGCCGGGGAGCTGTTTTTT	CASSQDLMDRGAGELFF
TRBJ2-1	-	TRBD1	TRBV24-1	TGTGCCACCAGTGACAGCAGACAGGGTAACAATGAGCAGTTCTTC	CATSDSRQGNNEQFF